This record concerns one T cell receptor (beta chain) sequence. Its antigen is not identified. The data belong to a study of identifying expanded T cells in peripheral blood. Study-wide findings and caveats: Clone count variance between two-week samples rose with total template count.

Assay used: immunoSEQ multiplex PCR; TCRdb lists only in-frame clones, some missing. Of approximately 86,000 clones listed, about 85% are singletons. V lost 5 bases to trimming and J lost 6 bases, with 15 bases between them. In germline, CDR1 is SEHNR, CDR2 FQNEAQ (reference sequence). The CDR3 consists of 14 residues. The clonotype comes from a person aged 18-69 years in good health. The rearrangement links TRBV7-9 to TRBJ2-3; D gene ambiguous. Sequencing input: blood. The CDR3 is CASSPQSRLDTQYF. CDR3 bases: TGTGCCAGCAGCCCCCAAAGCCGACTTGATACGCAGTATTTT.